These 18 T cell receptor delta chains share one sample of origin, sequenced in a study of gamma-delta T cells after stem cell transplantation. TCRdb re-processed the RT-PCR reads via CATT. The repertoire holds fewer than 13,000 delta-chain clones, with 1% to 1.5% as singletons. The sequenced sample consisted of gamma-delta T cells. Every receptor here comes from a human donor. It is not recorded whose cells these are; they may come from a transplant donor.

A remark on this clone: TCRdb's entry gives the protein of a much larger clone, which mismatches this DNA's translation at residue 5, likely from a read error; the protein reported here is translated from the DNA. The chain carries TRDV2 and TRDJ1, with TRDD3 identical over 8 bases. Trimming at V came to 3 bases and at J to 0 bases, leaving 11 bases not matched to a gene. This CDR3 is 17 amino acids long. CDR1 and CDR2 from the germline V gene are GEAIGNYY and EKD. CDR3 bases: TGTGCCTGTGACGACCTGGGGGAGCAATTGTACACCGATAAACTCATCTTT. Its protein is CACDDLGEQLYTDKLIF.

Points on this clone: This DNA's translation differs at residue 4 from TCRdb's protein, which comes from a much larger clone; a read error is likely, and the protein shown is translated from the DNA. J is TRDJ1 and V is TRDV2; 13 positions match TRDD3. V was pared by 5 bases and J by 4 bases, with 12 bases of the junction left unmatched. The CDR3 is 17 residues long. From germline, CDR1 is GEAIGNYY and CDR2 EKD. Here the CDR3 reads CACGSVLGDTRNDKLIF. CDR3 DNA: TGTGCCTGTGGCAGCGTACTGGGGGATACGCGAAACGATAAACTCATCTTT.

This clone was counted a few times. Other nucleotide sequences from this sample produce the same CDR3. This rearrangement joins TRDV2 to TRDJ3, with D unresolved. Trimming pared 3 bases from V and 0 bases from J, leaving 14 bases between. Per germline, CDR1 GEAIGNYY and CDR2 EKD. The CDR3 is made up of 18 amino acids. CDR3 coding DNA: TGTGCCTGTGACGGAGGAGGGTACGACTCCTGGGACACCCGACAGATGTTTTTC. This gives the protein CACDGGGYDSWDTRQMFF.

With regard to this clone: Since a much larger clone is just one base distant, this may be a read error. The chain recombines TRDV2 with TRDJ1, with 8 nucleotides matching TRDD3. This CDR3 has 21 residues. V dropped 1 base and J dropped 1; count of bases not matched to a gene: 22. The germline CDR1 and CDR2 sequences are GEAIGNYY and EKD. The CDR3 DNA is TGTGCCTGTGACACGGTCGAACAAACTGAGGGATACGAATTAATCACCGATAAACTCATCTTT. This encodes CACDTVEQTEGYELITDKLIF.

As for this clone: With a much larger clone just one base away, this may be a read error. The CDR3 sequence: CACDTPWGTYTDKLIF. The CDR3, as DNA: TGTGCCTGTGACACCCCCTGGGGGACGTACACCGATAAACTCATCTTT. The chain combines TRDV2 with TRDJ1, with 8 positions matching TRDD3. This CDR3 comprises 16 residues. Unmatched junction bases numbered 5, after V lost 0 bases and J lost 0 bases. Germline CDR1 GEAIGNYY, CDR2 EKD.

This clone occurred many times. CDR3 protein: CACDTFPSGGPTSWDTRQMFF. The CDR3 DNA follows: TGTGCCTGTGACACTTTCCCCTCTGGGGGACCAACCTCCTGGGACACCCGACAGATGTTTTTC. The chain employs TRDV2 and TRDJ3; 8 positions agree with TRDD3. The ends lost 1 base at V and 0 bases at J; junction bases unmatched: 13. CDR1 GEAIGNYY and CDR2 EKD come from the germline V gene. CDR3 length equals 21 residues.

As for this clone: For this DNA, TCRdb reports the protein of a much larger clone, which diverges at residue 4, most likely from a read error; the protein presented here is translated directly from the DNA. The chain combines TRDV2 with TRDJ1; D is unclear. The CDR3 runs to 16 residues. Germline V CDR1 and CDR2: GEAIGNYY, EKD. V lost 5 bases and J 2 bases, leaving 20 bases between the germline ends. The CDR3 DNA reads as TGTGCCTGTGGCCCTGTCGGGAATGGAGGAACCGATAAACTCATCTTT. This gives the protein CACGPVGNGGTDKLIF.

Within the sample, this clone is large. The same CDR3 can be traced to other DNA sequences in this sample. CDR3 region: CACDTLGDTDDKLIF. The CDR3 nucleotides read TGTGCCTGTGACACCTTGGGGGATACTGACGATAAACTCATCTTT. The chain has TRDV2 and TRDJ1; 10 bases agree with TRDD3. The CDR3 is made up of 15 amino acids. Per the germline V gene, CDR1 is GEAIGNYY and CDR2 is EKD. V trimming: 0 bases; J trimming: 4 bases; junction bases outside the gene matches: 4.

This clone is medium-sized (0.01 to 0.1%) within its sample. CDR3 region: CACDNILGDTPVPDKLIF. The DNA for the CDR3 is TGTGCCTGTGACAACATACTGGGGGATACGCCTGTGCCCGATAAACTCATCTTT. V usage is TRDV2 and J usage is TRDJ1; 13 bases are a match to TRDD3. Trimming removed 2 bases from V and 3 bases from J; junction bases left unmatched: 11. This CDR3 has 18 amino acids. Germline V gives CDR1 GEAIGNYY, CDR2 EKD.

The table lists this clone with a few counts. The TCRdb protein comes from a much larger clone and disagrees with this DNA's translation at residue 3, likely due to a read error; the protein given here is derived from the DNA. The chain is built from TRDV2 and TRDJ1; 10 positions agree with TRDD3. The CDR3 length is 17 residues. Germline V lookup: CDR1 GEAIGNYY, CDR2 EKD. The CDR3 DNA sequence: TGTGCCCGTGACGCCGTTGCTGGGGGATATTACACCGATAAACTCATCTTT. Residues: CARDAVAGGYYTDKLIF.

This clone has just a few counts. V usage is TRDV2 and J usage is TRDJ1, with 8 bases lining up with TRDD3. Germline V gene data show CDR1 as GEAIGNYY and CDR2 as EKD. The V gene end was trimmed by 3 bases and the J gene end by 1 base; junction bases not matched to a gene: 18. The CDR3 has 19 amino acids. Here the CDR3 reads CACDAIGGLGARSTDKLIF. The DNA of the CDR3 is TGTGCCTGTGACGCAATCGGTGGACTGGGGGCCCGAAGCACCGATAAACTCATCTTT.

The sample holds many counts of this clone. The gene calls are TRDV2 and TRDJ1; 13 bases are a match to TRDD3. The germline gives CDR1 GEAIGNYY, CDR2 EKD. The V segment lost 3 bases and the J segment 8 bases; nucleotides outside the gene matches: 17. The CDR3 runs to 18 residues. CDR3 protein: CACDAVLGDTHVGLKLIF. DNA of the CDR3: TGTGCCTGTGACGCCGTACTGGGGGATACGCACGTAGGCCTAAAACTCATCTTT.

This chain joins TRDV2 and TRDJ1, with 9 bases matching TRDD3. V lost 4 bases and J lost 1; bases outside the gene matches: 12. Germline V gene data show CDR1 as GEAIGNYY and CDR2 as EKD. There are 17 residues in the CDR3. The chain's CDR3 is CACETLVLGDRTDKLIF. The CDR3, as DNA: TGTGCCTGTGAGACTCTTGTACTGGGGGACCGCACCGATAAACTCATCTTT.

This clone ranks as medium-sized. A read error likely explains this, since a far larger clone differs by one base. Other DNA variants within this sample encode the same CDR3. This sequence joins TRDV2 and TRDJ1, with 11 bases fitting TRDD3. The CDR3 loop spans 17 amino acids. CDR1 GEAIGNYY and CDR2 EKD come from the germline V gene. CDR3 residues: CACDLLLAGGYTDKLIF. The CDR3 bases are TGTGCCTGTGATCTTCTACTGGCTGGGGGATACACTGATAAACTCATCTTT.

This clone was seen more than once but under ten times. The protein TCRdb lists belongs to a much larger clone and differs from this DNA's translation at residue 12, which points to a read error; the protein shown is made from the DNA. V usage is TRDV2 and J usage is TRDJ1; TRDD3 aligns across 12 bases. The length of the CDR3 is 16 residues. CDR1 is GEAIGNYY and CDR2 is EKD in the germline V gene. DNA for the CDR3: TGTGCCTGTGACCCCCTTACTGGGGGATACACCAATAAACTCATCTTT. Translating gives CACDPLTGGYTNKLIF.

At least ten counts were recorded for this clone. Different DNA sequences within this sample yield the same CDR3. The genes are TRDV2 and TRDJ3; TRDD3 matches 9 bases. With 3 bases clipped from V and 5 bases from J, the junction kept 7 bases outside the gene matches. Germline-derived CDR1 and CDR2 are GEAIGNYY and EKD. This CDR3 comprises 17 residues. CDR3 in amino acids: CACDPLGETRDTRQMFF. The DNA for the CDR3 is TGTGCCTGTGACCCACTGGGGGAAACCCGGGACACCCGACAGATGTTTTTC.

This clone was detected a few times. This rearrangement joins TRDV2 to TRDJ1, with 11 bases fitting TRDD3. Trimming at V came to 3 bases and at J to 1 base, leaving 12 bases not matched to a gene. This CDR3 has 18 amino acids. The germline gives CDR1 GEAIGNYY, CDR2 EKD. DNA of the CDR3: TGTGCCTGTGACGGGGTGGGGGATACGCGGACTGCCACCGATAAACTCATCTTT. Its translation is CACDGVGDTRTATDKLIF.

A few counts support this clone. TCRdb's protein for this DNA is that of a much larger clone and differs from the translation at residue 10, likely a read error; the protein shown is the DNA translation. The chain combines TRDV2 with TRDJ1, with 10 bases lining up with TRDD3. Trimming at V came to 3 bases and at J to 0 bases, leaving 6 bases not matched to a gene. There are 16 residues in the CDR3. Looked up from germline, CDR1 is GEAIGNYY and CDR2 is EKD. The CDR3, as DNA: TGTGCCTGTGACCCACTGGGGGATTACTACACCGATAAACTCATCTTT. It encodes CACDPLGDYYTDKLIF.